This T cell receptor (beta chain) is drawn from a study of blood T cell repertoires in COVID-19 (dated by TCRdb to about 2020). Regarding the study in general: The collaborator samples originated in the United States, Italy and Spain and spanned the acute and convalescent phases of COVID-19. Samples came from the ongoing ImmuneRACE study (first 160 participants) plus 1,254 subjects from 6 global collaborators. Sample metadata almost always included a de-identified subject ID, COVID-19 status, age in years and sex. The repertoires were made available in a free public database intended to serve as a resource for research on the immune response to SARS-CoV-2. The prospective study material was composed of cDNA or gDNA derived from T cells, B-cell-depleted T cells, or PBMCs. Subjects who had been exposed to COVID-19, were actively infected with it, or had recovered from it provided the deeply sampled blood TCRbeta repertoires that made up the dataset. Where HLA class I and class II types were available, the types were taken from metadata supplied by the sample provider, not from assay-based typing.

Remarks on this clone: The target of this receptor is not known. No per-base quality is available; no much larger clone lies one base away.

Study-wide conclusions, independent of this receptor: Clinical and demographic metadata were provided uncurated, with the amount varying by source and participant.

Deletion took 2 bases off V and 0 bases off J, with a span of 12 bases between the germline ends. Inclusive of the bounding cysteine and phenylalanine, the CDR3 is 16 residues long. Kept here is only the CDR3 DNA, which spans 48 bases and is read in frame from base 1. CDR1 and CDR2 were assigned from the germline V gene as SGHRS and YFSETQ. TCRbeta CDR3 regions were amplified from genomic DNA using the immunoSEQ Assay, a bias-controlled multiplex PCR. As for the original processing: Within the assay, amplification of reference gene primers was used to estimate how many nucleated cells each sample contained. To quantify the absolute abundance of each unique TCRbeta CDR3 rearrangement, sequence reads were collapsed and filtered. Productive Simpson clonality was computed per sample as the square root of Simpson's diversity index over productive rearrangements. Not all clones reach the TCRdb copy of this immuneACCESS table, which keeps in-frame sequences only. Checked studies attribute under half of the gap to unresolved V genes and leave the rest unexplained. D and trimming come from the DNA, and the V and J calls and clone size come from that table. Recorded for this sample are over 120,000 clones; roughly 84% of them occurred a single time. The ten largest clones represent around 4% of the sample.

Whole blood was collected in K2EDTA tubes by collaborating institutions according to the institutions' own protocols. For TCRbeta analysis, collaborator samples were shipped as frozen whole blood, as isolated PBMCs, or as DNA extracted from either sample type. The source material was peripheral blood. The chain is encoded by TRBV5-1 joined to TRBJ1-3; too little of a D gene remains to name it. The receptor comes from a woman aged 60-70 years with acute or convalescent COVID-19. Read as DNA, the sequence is TGCGCCAGCAGCTTCGGGAGCAGGACCTCTGGAAACACCATATATTTT. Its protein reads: CASSFGSRTSGNTIYF.